This T cell receptor (beta chain) was recovered during a study of CD8+ T cells in alopecia areata. The study's findings and limits: Only one nonresponder was present, which leaves the link between baseline CD8+ expansion and response uncertain.

The CDR3 runs 14 residues. Germline V gene sequence: CDR1 MNHNY, CDR2 SVGAGI (reference sequence). Comments on this clone: Its specificity is not known. The junction departs from germline at one end; a sequencing error may be responsible.

Described treatment: oral pan-JAK inhibitor, 5-10 mg twice daily. The authors extracted RNA and reverse transcribed it into cDNA as the sequencing template. Method: immunoSEQ multiplex PCR; TCRdb's copy keeps in-frame clones and lacks some. The sample records around 300,000 clones, 60% being singletons. Sequences were derived from CD4+ T cells sorted from blood, sampled around week 54, from a patient treated with tofacitinib. The TCR was taken from a human donor with alopecia areata. The chain joins TRBV6-6 to TRBJ2-4; D is possibly TRBD1 or TRBD2 (5 bases each). This CDR3 is CATSGTLAKNIQYF. CDR3 sequence (DNA): TGTGCCACCAGTGGGACGCTAGCCAAAAACATTCAGTACTTC.